The rows below give T cell receptor beta chains drawn from one sample of a study of blood T cell repertoires in COVID-19. TCRdb's table, derived via immunoSEQ multiplex PCR, lists solely in-frame clones and lacks some. This repertoire shows under 100,000 clones, about 89% found once; its top ten account for about a sixth. Material for sequencing was peripheral blood. Receptors were obtained from a human donor in a cohort sampled during active COVID-19. CDR3s include the opening cysteine and the closing phenylalanine or tryptophan.

j_call	v_call	cdr3_aa
TRBJ2-1	TRBV6-5	CASRAARGAYNEQFF
TRBJ1-2	TRBV30	CAWSSHGQDGYTF
TRBJ1-4	TRBV20-1	CSAKENEKLFF
TRBJ1-1	TRBV4-1	CASSQPSYQSKLNTEAFF
TRBJ2-1	TRBV6-5	CASSLAGAYNEQFF
TRBJ2-2	TRBV5-1	CASSLGLADTGELFF
TRBJ2-3	TRBV2	CASKVGEPTDTQYF
TRBJ1-2	TRBV7-2	CASSFTGDRGYTF
TRBJ2-6	TRBV11-2	CASSSTSAGANVLTF
TRBJ2-2	TRBV5-1	CASSLGSGTNTGELFF
TRBJ1-5	TRBV27	CASSLRQGSNQPQHF
TRBJ2-2	TRBV7-9	CASSHSPALTGELFF
TRBJ1-4	TRBV9	CASSVTDRNEKLFF
TRBJ2-3	TRBV7-2	CASSITSGYTDTQYF
TRBJ2-3	TRBV7-8	CASSRQPLSTQYF
TRBJ2-1	TRBV12-3/TRBV12-4	CASKSGTENEQFF
TRBJ1-2	TRBV5-8	CASNLQQGYGYTF
TRBJ1-1	TRBV6-5	CASSYSGRAEAFF
TRBJ2-2	TRBV6-6	CASSYATGELFF
TRBJ1-6	TRBV6-5	CASSLIGQGLNSPLHF
TRBJ2-2	TRBV7-6	CASSLSPAGNTGELFF
TRBJ2-5	TRBV5-4	CASSPRERGGVGETQYF
TRBJ1-4	TRBV11-2	CASSPSPSREKLFF
TRBJ1-2	TRBV19	CASSMTGLITSYGYTF
TRBJ2-7	TRBV9	CASSKTWRGDLYEQYF
TRBJ2-7	TRBV18	CASSPQGFHEQYF
TRBJ2-7	TRBV14	CASSSGTSYEQYF
TRBJ1-2	TRBV28	CASRKGPRAPGTF
TRBJ2-2	TRBV6-5	CASTRAGGFTGELFF
TRBJ2-2	TRBV12-3/TRBV12-4	CASRSNTGELFF
TRBJ2-7	TRBV9	CASSVSVGGNYEQYF
TRBJ1-1	TRBV29-1	CSVVATGRNTEAFF
TRBJ1-1	TRBV11-2	CASSQGQVYTEAFF
TRBJ2-2	TRBV7-7	CASSPGLASTGELFF
TRBJ2-7	TRBV19	CATSSRKSSYEQYF
TRBJ2-1	TRBV11-1	CASSLGGNDYNEQFF
TRBJ2-6	TRBV28	CASKGLGRVLPGANVLTF
TRBJ1-2	TRBV28	CASRIRQDLGRYGYTF
TRBJ2-3	TRBV5-1	CASSLAPRGPRAFTQYF
TRBJ1-1	TRBV5-1	CASSHTAAGTEAFF
TRBJ1-1	TRBV5-6	CASSLGTGLFAFF